A single sample gave rise to the 14 T cell receptor beta chains below, sequenced in a study of identifying expanded T cells in peripheral blood. The table came from immunoSEQ multiplex PCR; TCRdb's copy has only in-frame clones and leaves some out. The sample holds about 89,000 clones, approximately 84% seen once. Material: blood. The receptors were gathered from a person aged 18 to 75 in good health.

This clone has a handful of counts. V and J are TRBV5-1 and TRBJ2-7; D is uncertain. The germline gives CDR1 SGHRS, CDR2 YFSETQ. The CDR3 has 15 amino acids. The V end was cut by 0 bases, the J end by 4 bases, with 14 bases between. DNA for the CDR3: TGCGCCAGCAGCTTGGCCGAAAGCGAAGCTTACGAGCAGTACTTC. Its translation is CASSLAESEAYEQYF.

The chain uses TRBV19 and TRBJ1-3, with a tentative D call TRBD1 (5 bases). Germline loops: CDR1 LNHDA, CDR2 SQIVND (reference sequence). This CDR3 spans 17 amino acids. Trimming stripped 6 bases from V and 2 bases from J, with 20 bases between. DNA of the CDR3: TGTGCCAGTAGAACGTCAACCACAGGCTGGACTGGAAACACCATATATTTT. Translating gives CASRTSTTGWTGNTIYF.

The chain uses TRBV15 and TRBJ1-1; D remains unclear. This CDR3 spans 15 amino acids. Trimming removed 1 base at V and 0 bases at J, with 9 bases between. Germline loops: CDR1 LNHNV, CDR2 YYDKDF (reference sequence). The CDR3 reads CATSRVDRLNTEAFF. The CDR3 DNA reads TGTGCCACCAGCAGAGTGGACCGACTGAACACTGAAGCTTTCTTT.

The chain combines TRBV4-3 with TRBJ1-1, with D uncertain. Germline-derived CDR1 and CDR2 are LGHNA and YSLEER. Trimming left V 5 bases short and J 6 bases short, with 19 bases between. The CDR3 extends over 15 amino acids. CDR3 nucleotide sequence: TGCGCCAGCAGCAGCGGACCTCTTAGGATAGCTGAAGCTTTCTTT. It codes for CASSSGPLRIAEAFF.

This clone appeared once. V and J are TRBV6-5 and TRBJ1-2; D remains ambiguous. The CDR3 is 15 amino acids. Germline V gene sequence: CDR1 MNHEY, CDR2 SVGAGI. Trimming removed 0 bases at V and 2 bases at J, with 10 bases between. The CDR3 protein is CASSYSGRGNYGYTF. CDR3 coding DNA: TGTGCCAGCAGTTACTCGGGCAGAGGAAACTATGGCTACACCTTC.

The CDR3 spells CASSWRQGVSDTQYF. The CDR3 coding sequence is TGTGCCAGCAGTTGGAGACAGGGAGTTTCCGATACGCAGTATTTT. V is TRBV6-1 and J is TRBJ2-3; 7 bases line up with TRBD1. Germline V lookup: CDR1 MNHNS, CDR2 SASEGT. J was trimmed by 6 bases and V by 5 bases; bases with no gene match: 11. This CDR3 spans 15 amino acids.

The chain recombines TRBV5-4 with TRBJ2-3, with TRBD1 as a possible D gene (6 bases). V dropped 0 bases and J dropped 0 bases, with 11 bases sitting between them. Germline lookup yields CDR1 SGHNT and CDR2 YYREEE (reference sequence). This CDR3 contains 16 residues. The CDR3 region is CASSLGGPTSTDTQYF. CDR3 DNA sequence: TGTGCCAGCAGCTTGGGGGGGCCCACTAGCACAGATACGCAGTATTTT.

The genes are TRBV4-3 and TRBJ2-7, with TRBD2 identical over 10 bases. The CDR3 is 16 residues long. V was clipped by 1 base and J by 3 bases; unmatched bases: 6. Germline lookup yields CDR1 LGHNA and CDR2 YSLEER. CDR3 protein: CASSQGLSSGGYEQYF. The DNA for the CDR3 is TGCGCCAGCAGCCAAGGTTTGTCTAGCGGGGGCTACGAGCAGTACTTC.

V usage is TRBV6-1 and J usage is TRBJ2-1; D gene ambiguous. V was trimmed by 7 bases and J by 4 bases, leaving 26 bases between them. Germline-derived CDR1 and CDR2 are MNHNS and SASEGT. The CDR3 has 18 residues. CDR3 amino acids: CASIDGRGAQYPYNEQFF. The CDR3 DNA sequence: TGTGCCAGCATTGACGGACGCGGCGCGCAGTATCCATACAATGAGCAGTTCTTC.

A remark on this clone: The sample contains more than one DNA sequence encoding this CDR3. The chain links TRBV18 to TRBJ1-2; D call uncertain. The V end was cut by 2 bases, the J end by 5 bases, with 9 bases between. Germline-derived CDR1 and CDR2 are KGHSH and LQKENI. This CDR3 comprises 13 residues. The CDR3 sequence: CASSPSEEYGYTF. In DNA, the CDR3 is TGTGCCAGCTCACCATCGGAGGAGTATGGCTACACCTTC.

CDR3 loop: CASSYVDRNSPLHF. In DNA, the CDR3 is TGTGCCAGCAGCTATGTCGACAGGAATTCACCCCTCCACTTT. The gene calls are TRBV5-6 and TRBJ1-6, with TRBD1 as a possible D gene (6 bases). The CDR3 is 14 residues long. The germline gives CDR1 SGHDT, CDR2 YYEEEE. V was shortened by 3 bases and J by 7 bases, with 11 bases between the two germline ends. The whole variable domain, remainder taken from reference TRBV5-6 and TRBJ1-6, is DAGVTQSPTHLIKTRGQQVTLRCSPKSGHDTVSWYQQALGQGPQFIFQYYEEEERQRGNFPDRFSGHQFPNYSSELNVNALLLGDSALYLCASSYVDRNSPLHFGNGTRLTVT.

The chain uses TRBV4-3 and TRBJ2-2; 13 bases are a match to TRBD2. Germline CDR1 and CDR2: LGHNA and YSLEER. V was pared by 3 bases and J by 6 bases, with 7 bases of the junction left unmatched. The CDR3 covers 17 residues. As DNA, the CDR3 is TGCGCCAGCAGCCAGGGACCCGGGACTAGCGGGGCCGGGGAGCTGTTTTTT. Its protein product is CASSQGPGTSGAGELFF.

The V gene is TRBV6-5, the J gene TRBJ1-5; D not resolved. The V end lost 6 bases, the J end lost 4 bases, and 10 bases lay between the germline ends. Germline lookup yields CDR1 MNHEY and CDR2 SVGAGI. This CDR3 is built from 13 residues. CDR3 in DNA: TGTGCCAGCAGAATGACAATTAATCAGCCCCAGCATTTT. Its protein is CASRMTINQPQHF.

The V and J genes are TRBV30 and TRBJ2-3; TRBD1 matches at 9 bases. Trimming at V came to 5 bases and at J to 0 bases, leaving 6 bases not matched to a gene. From germline, CDR1 is GTSNPN and CDR2 SVGIG (reference sequence). The CDR3 runs to 15 residues. CDR3 coding DNA: TGTGCCTGGGTCCCCGGACAGGGGAGCACAGATACGCAGTATTTT. Its translation: CAWVPGQGSTDTQYF. The full variable domain, completed using reference TRBV30 and TRBJ2-3, is SQTIHQWPATLVQPVGSPLSLECTVEGTSNPNLYWYRQAAGRGLQLLFYSVGIGQISSEVPQNLSASRPQDRQFILSSKKLLLSDSGFYLCAWVPGQGSTDTQYFGPGTRLTVL.